This entry features one TCR beta chain sequence. The data were taken from a study of cytomegalovirus exposure and HLA in healthy donors. About the research overall: Samples from HLA-typed donors yielded 65 million to 90 million unique TCRs in an early data release.

PCR amplification relied on 60 Vbeta primers (plus 13 Jbeta primers). Data came from immunoSEQ multiplex PCR; TCRdb stores just in-frame clones and leaves some out. The sample shows over 200,000 clones, about 81% of them seen only once. The CDR3 totals 14 residues. The V gene lost 10 bases and the J gene lost 0 bases, with 14 bases spanning the gap. Germline CDR1 is SGHDT and CDR2 is YYEEEE. Sequencing was done on a sample of PBMCs. This TCR was sampled from a man aged 35 to 55 in good health and CMV-seropositive. The chain recombines TRBV5-6 with TRBJ2-1, with D hard to call. The CDR3 DNA follows: TGTGCCGCCTTTGCTTCGAGCTCCTACAATGAGCAGTTCTTC. This encodes CAAFASSSYNEQFF.